This is a list of T cell receptor beta chains from one sample in a study of blood T cell repertoires in COVID-19. Repertoires were generated with immunoSEQ multiplex PCR, while TCRdb's copy carries only in-frame clones and drops some. The sample contains about 130,000 clones, 75% to 90% of which appear only once. The sample taken for sequencing was PBMCs or T cells enriched from blood (not recorded which). These receptors originate from a man in his fifties who had recovered from COVID-19. CDR3s include the opening cysteine and the closing phenylalanine or tryptophan. The D gene is left open where the match is weak. For some rows the clone size is stated as once, few or many, or as a class when expanded; others skip it.

clone_size: NA
j_call: TRBJ1-2
v_call: TRBV5-1
d_call: NA
cdr3_aa: CASSLAKGVYGYTF
cdr3_nt: TGCGCCAGCAGCTTGGCCAAGGGGGTTTATGGCTACACCTTC

clone_size: NA
j_call: TRBJ2-7
v_call: TRBV6-5
d_call: TRBD1
cdr3_aa: CATRTGYEQYF
cdr3_nt: TGTGCCACCCGGACAGGCTACGAGCAGTACTTC

clone_size: NA
j_call: TRBJ2-2
v_call: TRBV24-1
d_call: NA
cdr3_aa: CATSEASDPTGELFF
cdr3_nt: TGTGCCACCAGTGAGGCATCAGATCCGACCGGGGAGCTGTTTTTT

clone_size: NA
j_call: TRBJ1-3
v_call: TRBV11-2
d_call: NA
cdr3_aa: CASSRDSSGNTIYF
cdr3_nt: TGTGCCAGCAGCCGCGACAGCTCTGGAAACACCATATATTTT

clone_size: NA
j_call: TRBJ2-7
v_call: TRBV30
d_call: NA
cdr3_aa: CAWSGAGSYEQYF
cdr3_nt: TGTGCCTGGAGTGGGGCAGGGTCCTACGAGCAGTACTTC

clone_size: NA
j_call: TRBJ2-2
v_call: TRBV11-2
d_call: NA
cdr3_aa: CASSSQGLYTGELFF
cdr3_nt: TGTGCCAGCAGCTCTCAGGGCCTATACACCGGGGAGCTGTTTTTT

clone_size: NA
j_call: TRBJ1-6
v_call: TRBV11-2
d_call: TRBD1
cdr3_aa: CASSLGTGDSSSPLHF
cdr3_nt: TGTGCCAGCAGCTTAGGGACAGGGGATTCGAGTTCACCCCTCCACTTT

clone_size: NA
j_call: TRBJ2-3
v_call: TRBV5-1
d_call: TRBD1
cdr3_aa: CASSLGTGAALSTDTQYF
cdr3_nt: TGCGCCAGCAGCTTAGGGACAGGGGCCGCTCTAAGCACAGATACGCAGTATTTT

clone_size: NA
j_call: TRBJ1-2
v_call: TRBV15
d_call: NA
cdr3_aa: CATSRGPANYGYTF
cdr3_nt: TGTGCCACCAGCAGGGGCCCGGCTAACTATGGCTACACCTTC

clone_size: NA
j_call: TRBJ1-2
v_call: TRBV28
d_call: NA
cdr3_aa: CASRFQGIGYTF
cdr3_nt: TGTGCCAGCAGGTTTCAGGGGATTGGCTACACCTTC

clone_size: few
j_call: TRBJ2-1
v_call: TRBV14
d_call: TRBD1
cdr3_aa: CASSLYRAGGNEQFF
cdr3_nt: TGTGCCAGCAGCCTTTATCGGGCAGGGGGCAATGAGCAGTTCTTC

clone_size: NA
j_call: TRBJ2-1
v_call: TRBV27
d_call: TRBD2
cdr3_aa: CASSLSRAGGLRDEQFF
cdr3_nt: TGTGCCAGCAGTTTATCCCGAGCGGGGGGGCTGAGAGATGAGCAGTTCTTC

clone_size: NA
j_call: TRBJ2-7
v_call: TRBV28
d_call: TRBD1
cdr3_aa: CASSFWAMDRFTHEQYF
cdr3_nt: TGTGCCAGCAGTTTTTGGGCCATGGACAGGTTCACCCACGAGCAGTACTTC

clone_size: NA
j_call: TRBJ2-6
v_call: TRBV7-2
d_call: TRBD2
cdr3_aa: CASSLIAGAGANVLTF
cdr3_nt: TGTGCCAGCAGCCTTATAGCGGGGGCAGGGGCCAACGTCCTGACTTTC

clone_size: NA
j_call: TRBJ2-5
v_call: TRBV5-1
d_call: TRBD1
cdr3_aa: CASASLGQGAIETQYF
cdr3_nt: TGCGCCAGCGCAAGTTTGGGACAGGGGGCTATAGAGACCCAGTACTTC

clone_size: NA
j_call: TRBJ2-5
v_call: TRBV24-1
d_call: TRBD2
cdr3_aa: CATSQGGAAQETQYF
cdr3_nt: TGTGCCACCAGCCAGGGAGGGGCAGCACAAGAGACCCAGTACTTC

clone_size: NA
j_call: TRBJ1-2
v_call: TRBV6-1
d_call: NA
cdr3_aa: CASSEPGGRYYGYTF
cdr3_nt: TGTGCCAGCAGTGAACCGGGGGGCCGATACTATGGCTACACCTTC

clone_size: once
j_call: TRBJ2-3
v_call: TRBV12-3/TRBV12-4
d_call: NA
cdr3_aa: CASNQLASDTQYF
cdr3_nt: TGTGCCAGCAACCAACTAGCTTCAGATACGCAGTATTTT

clone_size: NA
j_call: TRBJ2-5
v_call: TRBV28
d_call: NA
cdr3_aa: CASSLYSVETQYF
cdr3_nt: TGTGCCAGCAGTTTGTACTCCGTGGAGACCCAGTACTTC

clone_size: NA
j_call: TRBJ1-2
v_call: TRBV20-1
d_call: NA
cdr3_aa: CSARGGHGYTF
cdr3_nt: TGCAGTGCAAGGGGAGGCCATGGCTACACCTTC

clone_size: NA
j_call: TRBJ2-7
v_call: TRBV14
d_call: NA
cdr3_aa: CASSLGLLYEQYF
cdr3_nt: TGTGCCAGCAGCCTCGGGTTGTTATACGAGCAGTACTTC

clone_size: few
j_call: TRBJ1-6
v_call: TRBV28
d_call: TRBD1
cdr3_aa: CASSPRQGGHSPLHF
cdr3_nt: TGTGCCAGCAGTCCGCGACAGGGGGGGCATTCACCCCTCCACTTT

clone_size: NA
j_call: TRBJ2-2
v_call: TRBV19
d_call: NA
cdr3_aa: CASSANVLTGELFF
cdr3_nt: TGTGCCAGTAGTGCTAACGTCCTCACCGGGGAGCTGTTTTTT

clone_size: once
j_call: TRBJ1-1
v_call: TRBV6-5
d_call: NA
cdr3_aa: CASRRDRPSAEAFF
cdr3_nt: TGTGCCAGCAGACGTGATAGACCGAGCGCTGAAGCTTTCTTT

clone_size: NA
j_call: TRBJ2-7
v_call: TRBV11-2
d_call: TRBD2
cdr3_aa: CASRRAGVSYEQYF
cdr3_nt: TGTGCCAGCAGACGCGCGGGGGTGTCCTACGAGCAGTACTTC

clone_size: NA
j_call: TRBJ1-2
v_call: TRBV11-2
d_call: NA
cdr3_aa: CASSLDPAYGYTF
cdr3_nt: TGTGCCAGCAGCTTAGATCCTGCGTATGGCTACACCTTC

clone_size: NA
j_call: TRBJ2-6
v_call: TRBV6-2/TRBV6-3
d_call: TRBD2
cdr3_aa: CASSYSWLAGRKVTGANVLTF
cdr3_nt: TGTGCCAGCAGTTACTCGTGGCTAGCGGGCCGGAAGGTGACTGGGGCCAACGTCCTGACTTTC

clone_size: NA
j_call: TRBJ1-2
v_call: TRBV24-1
d_call: TRBD1
cdr3_aa: CATAGTAEANYGYTF
cdr3_nt: TGTGCCACCGCCGGGACAGCCGAAGCTAACTATGGCTACACCTTC

clone_size: NA
j_call: TRBJ2-2
v_call: TRBV7-2
d_call: TRBD1
cdr3_aa: CASSLTGGGAGELFF
cdr3_nt: TGTGCCAGCAGCTTAACAGGGGGCGGGGCCGGGGAGCTGTTTTTT

clone_size: NA
j_call: TRBJ1-2
v_call: TRBV3-1/TRBV3-2
d_call: TRBD1
cdr3_aa: CASSDRGTGLSGYTF
cdr3_nt: TGTGCCAGCAGCGACCGGGGGACAGGGCTGTCTGGCTACACCTTC

clone_size: NA
j_call: TRBJ1-4
v_call: TRBV24-1
d_call: TRBD1
cdr3_aa: CATSDSGQGGEKLFF
cdr3_nt: TGTGCCACCAGTGACTCAGGACAGGGCGGAGAAAAACTGTTTTTT

clone_size: NA
j_call: TRBJ1-1
v_call: TRBV19
d_call: NA
cdr3_aa: CASRKIRPPNTEAFF
cdr3_nt: TGTGCCAGTAGAAAAATCAGGCCTCCGAACACTGAAGCTTTCTTT

clone_size: few
j_call: TRBJ1-1
v_call: TRBV10-2
d_call: TRBD1
cdr3_aa: CASSHRGTEAFF
cdr3_nt: TGCGCCAGCAGTCACAGGGGAACTGAAGCTTTCTTT

clone_size: NA
j_call: TRBJ2-5
v_call: TRBV19
d_call: TRBD2
cdr3_aa: CASSIGTSGGVETQYF
cdr3_nt: TGTGCCAGTAGTATAGGGACTAGCGGGGGGGTAGAGACCCAGTACTTC

clone_size: NA
j_call: TRBJ1-1
v_call: TRBV3-1/TRBV3-2
d_call: TRBD1
cdr3_aa: CASSPLGQGGTEAFF
cdr3_nt: TGTGCCAGCAGCCCTTTGGGACAGGGGGGGACTGAAGCTTTCTTT

clone_size: medium-sized
j_call: TRBJ2-7
v_call: TRBV15
d_call: NA
cdr3_aa: CATSRWQVDTEQYF
cdr3_nt: TGTGCCACCAGCAGATGGCAGGTCGACACCGAGCAGTACTTC

clone_size: NA
j_call: TRBJ2-3
v_call: TRBV6-5
d_call: TRBD2
cdr3_aa: CASRIASGGQYF
cdr3_nt: TGTGCCAGCAGGATAGCTAGCGGAGGGCAGTATTTT

clone_size: once
j_call: TRBJ2-3
v_call: TRBV6-5
d_call: NA
cdr3_aa: CASRDYLGTDTQYF
cdr3_nt: TGTGCCAGCAGGGACTACTTGGGCACAGATACGCAGTATTTT

clone_size: NA
j_call: TRBJ2-7
v_call: TRBV4-3
d_call: TRBD2
cdr3_aa: CASSQEGGKGLAIPYEQYF
cdr3_nt: TGCGCCAGCAGCCAGGAGGGGGGCAAGGGACTAGCTATCCCCTACGAGCAGTACTTC

clone_size: NA
j_call: TRBJ2-3
v_call: TRBV18
d_call: NA
cdr3_aa: CASSPPYGGTDTQYF
cdr3_nt: TGTGCCAGCTCACCCCCGTACGGGGGCACAGATACGCAGTATTTT

clone_size: NA
j_call: TRBJ1-5
v_call: TRBV27
d_call: NA
cdr3_aa: CASSLRQAVQPQHF
cdr3_nt: TGTGCCAGCAGTCTTAGACAGGCCGTCCAGCCCCAGCATTTT

clone_size: NA
j_call: TRBJ1-1
v_call: TRBV12-3/TRBV12-4
d_call: NA
cdr3_aa: CASSLQVNTEAFF
cdr3_nt: TGTGCCAGCAGTTTACAGGTCAACACTGAAGCTTTCTTT